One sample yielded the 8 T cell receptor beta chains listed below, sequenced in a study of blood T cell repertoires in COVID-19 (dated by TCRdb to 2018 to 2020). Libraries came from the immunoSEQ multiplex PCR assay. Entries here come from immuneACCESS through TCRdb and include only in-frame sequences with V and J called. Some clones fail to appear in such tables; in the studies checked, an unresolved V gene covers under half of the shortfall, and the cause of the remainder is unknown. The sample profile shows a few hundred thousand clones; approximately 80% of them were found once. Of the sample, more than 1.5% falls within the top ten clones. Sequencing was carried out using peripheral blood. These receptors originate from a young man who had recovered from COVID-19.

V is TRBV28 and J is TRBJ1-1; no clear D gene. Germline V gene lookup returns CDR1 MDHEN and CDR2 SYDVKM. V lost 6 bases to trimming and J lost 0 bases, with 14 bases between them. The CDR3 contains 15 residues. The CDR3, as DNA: TGTGCCAGCAGCGTGGGGTCAGCGGTGAACACTGAAGCTTTCTTT. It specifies CASSVGSAVNTEAFF.

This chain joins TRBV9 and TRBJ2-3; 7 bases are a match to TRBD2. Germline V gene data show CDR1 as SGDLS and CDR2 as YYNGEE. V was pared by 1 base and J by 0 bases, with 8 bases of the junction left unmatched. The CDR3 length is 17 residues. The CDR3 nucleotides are TGTGCCAGCAGCGTATATGACGGGGGGTCGAGCACAGATACGCAGTATTTT. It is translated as CASSVYDGGSSTDTQYF.

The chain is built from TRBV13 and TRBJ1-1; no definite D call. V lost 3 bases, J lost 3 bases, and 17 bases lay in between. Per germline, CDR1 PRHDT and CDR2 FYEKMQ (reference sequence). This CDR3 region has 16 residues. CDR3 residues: CASSFERGLRYTEAFF. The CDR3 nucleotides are TGTGCCAGCAGCTTTGAGCGGGGTCTGAGGTACACTGAAGCTTTCTTT.

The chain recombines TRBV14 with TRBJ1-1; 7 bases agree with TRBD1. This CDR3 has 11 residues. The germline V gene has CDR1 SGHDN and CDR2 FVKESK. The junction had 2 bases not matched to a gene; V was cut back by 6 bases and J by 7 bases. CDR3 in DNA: TGTGCCAGCAGACAGGGGCATGAAGCTTTCTTT. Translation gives CASRQGHEAFF.

The CDR3 DNA sequence: TGTGCCAGCAGCCCCGCCCCGTCACGGTCGGCCAAAAACATTCAGTACTTC. Its translation is CASSPAPSRSAKNIQYF. V and J are TRBV7-3 and TRBJ2-4; D not resolved. From germline, CDR1 is SGHTA and CDR2 FQGTGA. Trimming took off 5 bases at V and 1 base at J, with 18 bases between the two ends. The CDR3 length is 17 residues.

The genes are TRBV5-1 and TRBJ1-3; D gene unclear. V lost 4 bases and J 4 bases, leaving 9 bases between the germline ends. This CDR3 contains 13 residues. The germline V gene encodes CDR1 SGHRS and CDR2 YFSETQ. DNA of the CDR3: TGCGCCAGCAGCCTAGAGCAAGGAAACACCATATATTTT. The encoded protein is CASSLEQGNTIYF. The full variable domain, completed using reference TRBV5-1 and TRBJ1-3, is KAGVTQTPRYLIKTRGQQVTLSCSPISGHRSVSWYQQTPGQGLQFLFEYFSETQRNKGNFPGRFSGRQFSNSRSEMNVSTLELGDSALYLCASSLEQGNTIYFGEGSWLTVV.

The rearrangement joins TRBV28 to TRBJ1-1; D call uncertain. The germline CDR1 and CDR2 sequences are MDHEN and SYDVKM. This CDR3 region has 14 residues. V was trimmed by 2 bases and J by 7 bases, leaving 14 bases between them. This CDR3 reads CASSLPNPQDEAFF. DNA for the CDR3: TGTGCCAGCAGTTTACCCAATCCACAAGATGAAGCTTTCTTT.

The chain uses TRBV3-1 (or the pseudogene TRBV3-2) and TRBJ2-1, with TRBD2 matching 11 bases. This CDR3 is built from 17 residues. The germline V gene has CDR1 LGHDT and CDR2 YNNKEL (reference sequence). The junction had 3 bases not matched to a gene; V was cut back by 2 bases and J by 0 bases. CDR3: CASSQTSGGRSYNEQFF. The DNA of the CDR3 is TGTGCCAGCAGCCAAACTAGCGGGGGACGCTCCTACAATGAGCAGTTCTTC.